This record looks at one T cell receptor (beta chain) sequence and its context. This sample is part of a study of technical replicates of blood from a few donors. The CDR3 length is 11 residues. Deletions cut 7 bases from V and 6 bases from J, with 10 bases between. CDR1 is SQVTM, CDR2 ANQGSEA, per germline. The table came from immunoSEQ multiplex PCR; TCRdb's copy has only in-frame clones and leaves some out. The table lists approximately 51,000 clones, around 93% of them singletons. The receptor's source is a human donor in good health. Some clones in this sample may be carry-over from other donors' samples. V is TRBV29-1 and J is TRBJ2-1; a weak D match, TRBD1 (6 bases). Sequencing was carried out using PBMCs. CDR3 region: CSEQQGNEQFF. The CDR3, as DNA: TGCAGCGAACAACAGGGCAATGAGCAGTTCTTC.